This T cell receptor (beta chain) derives from a study of cytomegalovirus exposure and HLA in healthy donors. The PCR used 60 Vbeta and 13 Jbeta primers. The repertoire was sequenced with immunoSEQ multiplex PCR; TCRdb's copy has only in-frame clones and lacks some. This sample has under 250,000 clones, with approximately 85% found just once. Study conclusions and caveats: Among TCR beta chains, those listed as cytomegalovirus-associated numbered over 150. A later analysis found most CMV-associated TCR beta chains apparently HLA-restricted. The productive fraction for most TCR beta V segments was about 87% or about 30% in an earlier analysis. Most subjects' HLA-A and HLA-B alleles were reportedly predicted from TCR beta sequences.

The CDR3 length is 15 residues. Trimming cost V 2 bases and J 7 bases, with 12 bases left between them. CDR1 is SGHTA, CDR2 FQGNSA, per germline. In the case of this clone: No antigen is known for it.

The source of this sequence is a girl aged 2-10 years in good health and CMV-seronegative. The V and J genes are TRBV7-2 and TRBJ1-6; maybe TRBD1 (5 bases). The sequencing sample was made of PBMCs. The chain's CDR3 is CASSLFGGDNSPLHF. For the CDR3, the DNA is TGTGCCAGCAGCTTATTCGGGGGGGACAATTCACCCCTCCACTTT.